This T cell receptor (beta chain) was recovered during a study of cytomegalovirus exposure and HLA in healthy donors. The study, taken as a whole, reports: Testing in vitro showed a few CMV-associated chains specific for CMV antigens. For most TCR sequences rarity was the rule, although some public TCRs occurred in many donors. The study labeled fewer than 200 TCR beta chains cytomegalovirus-associated.

A note on this clone: Antigen unknown.

The CDR3 loop spans 14 amino acids. The trim removed 0 bases at V and 5 bases at J, leaving 3 bases unmatched. Germline V gene sequence: CDR1 SGDLS, CDR2 YYNGEE. Sequenced by immunoSEQ multiplex PCR; TCRdb stores in-frame clones only, minus some. The sample has 250,000 to 300,000 clones, nearly 90% seen once. V is TRBV9 and J is TRBJ2-7, with 9 nucleotides matching TRBD2. This receptor was taken from a woman between 18 and 29 years old in good health and CMV-seronegative. Input material: PBMCs. CDR3 protein: CASSVGPSGDEQYF. CDR3 in DNA: TGTGCCAGCAGCGTAGGTCCTAGCGGGGACGAGCAGTACTTC.